These 20 T cell receptor beta chains share one sample of origin, sequenced in a study of cytomegalovirus exposure and HLA in healthy donors. The PCR ran on 60 Vbeta and 13 Jbeta primers. The protocol was immunoSEQ multiplex PCR, while the TCRdb copy is restricted to in-frame clones and leaves out a portion. This sample has tens of thousands of clones; more than 75% occur once, and the top ten carry roughly an eighth. The sequencing sample was made of PBMCs. These receptors were obtained from a male donor in good health and CMV-seropositive.

The CDR3 coding sequence is TGTGCCAGCTCACCCAAGGAGGGAACGGTAACGGGCGAAAAACTGTTTTTT. The encoded protein is CASSPKEGTVTGEKLFF. V is TRBV18 and J is TRBJ1-4; D gene ambiguous. V was cut by 3 bases and J by 8 bases, with 22 bases left in between. The CDR3 consists of 17 residues. CDR1 and CDR2 (germline): KGHSH, LQKENI.

V usage is TRBV9 and J usage is TRBJ2-5; 13 nucleotides align to TRBD2. From germline, CDR1 is SGDLS and CDR2 YYNGEE. The CDR3 has 16 residues. The J segment lost 4 bases and the V segment lost 2 bases, leaving 5 bases of the junction unmatched. The CDR3 reads CASSVGGLAGVETQYF. As DNA, the CDR3 is TGTGCCAGCAGCGTGGGAGGACTAGCGGGAGTAGAGACCCAGTACTTC.

The chain recombines TRBV7-9 with TRBJ2-2, with TRBD1 matching over 7 bases. Trimming at V came to 5 bases and at J to 1 base, leaving 7 bases not matched to a gene. Germline V gene data show CDR1 as SEHNR and CDR2 as FQNEAQ (reference sequence). CDR3 length: 16 amino acids. In DNA form, the CDR3 reads TGTGCCAGCAGCATCCTCCGGGACAGGAACACCGGGGAGCTGTTTTTT. Translation gives CASSILRDRNTGELFF.

This clone showed up just once. This chain links TRBV9 with TRBJ1-6, with D unclear. Trimming removed 4 bases at V and 8 bases at J, with 19 bases between. The length of the CDR3 is 16 residues. The germline CDR1 and CDR2 sequences are SGDLS and YYNGEE. The chain's CDR3 is CASSPQVSPTDSPLHF. CDR3 in DNA: TGTGCCAGCAGCCCCCAGGTCTCCCCAACGGATTCACCCCTCCACTTT.

The chain uses TRBV30 and TRBJ1-6; D ambiguous. With 0 bases removed from V and 8 bases from J, the gap between germline ends came to 8 bases. The CDR3 contains 13 residues. The V gene's germline CDR1 is GTSNPN and CDR2 SVGIG (reference sequence). CDR3 in DNA: TGTGCCTGGAGTGTTCAGTCCTATTCACCCCTCCACTTT. This sequence encodes CAWSVQSYSPLHF.

The chain has TRBV27 and TRBJ2-5; D is possibly TRBD2 (6 bases). The CDR3 extends over 14 amino acids. Germline V lookup: CDR1 MNHEY, CDR2 SMNVEV (reference sequence). The V and J ends lost 8 bases and 2 bases respectively, with 15 bases between them. The CDR3 protein is CASPTGDPQETQYF. As DNA, the CDR3 is TGTGCCAGCCCCACGGGGGACCCACAAGAGACCCAGTACTTC.

This chain links TRBV6-1 with TRBJ2-3, with D tentatively TRBD2 (6 bases). V was cut by 2 bases and J by 6 bases, with 6 bases left in between. Germline V gene data show CDR1 as MNHNS and CDR2 as SASEGT. This CDR3 is built from 12 residues. DNA for the CDR3: TGTGCCAGCAGTGAAAGCGGGGATACGCAGTATTTT. Translating it yields CASSESGDTQYF.

A single count supports this clone. The rearrangement joins TRBV6-6 to TRBJ1-1; possibly TRBD1 for D (6 bases). This CDR3 is 15 amino acids long. The V gene's germline CDR1 is MNHNY and CDR2 SVGAGI (reference sequence). V gave up 5 bases and J gave up 1 base, with 14 bases separating them. The CDR3 is CASSQTSGENTEAFF. The CDR3 coding sequence is TGTGCCAGCAGTCAGACATCAGGGGAGAACACTGAAGCTTTCTTT.

The CDR3 coding sequence is TGTGCCAGCAGCTCCCGACAGAACAATGAGCAGTTCTTC. This sequence encodes CASSSRQNNEQFF. The chain has TRBV7-9 and TRBJ2-1; possibly TRBD1 for D (5 bases). Looked up from germline, CDR1 is SEHNR and CDR2 is FQNEAQ (reference sequence). There are 13 residues in the CDR3. The germline V and J ends were trimmed by 4 bases and 5 bases, with 9 bases remaining between them.

The chain joins TRBV30 to TRBJ1-5; D remains unclear. This CDR3 has 13 residues. V was cut by 1 base and J by 3 bases, with 7 bases left in between. Germline V CDR1 and CDR2: GTSNPN, SVGIG (reference sequence). CDR3 sequence: CAWSERNNQPQHF. The CDR3 nucleotides read TGTGCCTGGAGTGAGAGGAACAATCAGCCCCAGCATTTT.

This clone was detected only once. The chain carries TRBV30 and TRBJ2-5; 7 bases match TRBD2. This CDR3 has 14 residues. The germline V gene has CDR1 GTSNPN and CDR2 SVGIG (reference sequence). V dropped 4 bases and J dropped 3; count of bases not matched to a gene: 8. DNA of the CDR3: TGTGCCTGGAAGGGGCTAGCGGAAAAAGAGACCCAGTACTTC. It specifies CAWKGLAEKETQYF.

V is TRBV7-3 and J is TRBJ2-1; 8 bases fit TRBD2. The germline gives CDR1 SGHTA, CDR2 FQGTGA. The CDR3 runs 15 residues. After removal of 5 bases from V and 4 bases from J, the junction contained 7 bases not matched to a gene. The CDR3 reads CASSPKTSAYNEQFF. DNA of the CDR3: TGTGCCAGCAGCCCCAAGACTAGCGCTTACAATGAGCAGTTCTTC.

By share, this clone ranks as medium-sized. The genes are TRBV4-1 and TRBJ1-2, with 8 nucleotides matching TRBD1. The CDR3 spans 15 residues. Trimming took 10 bases from V and 8 from J; bases not matched to a gene: 18. Germline assignment: CDR1 MGHRA and CDR2 YSYEKL. CDR3 region: CATSPSYQGAGGYTF. For the CDR3, the DNA is TGCGCCACCTCTCCCAGCTATCAGGGGGCCGGCGGCTACACCTTC.

The gene calls are TRBV14 and TRBJ2-1, with TRBD1 matching 9 bases. The CDR3 is 13 amino acids. The junction had 5 bases not matched to a gene; V was cut back by 4 bases and J by 10 bases. Germline CDR1 reads SGHDN; CDR2 reads FVKESK. In DNA form, the CDR3 reads TGTGCCAGCAGCCGACAGGGGGTAAGCGAGCAGTTCTTC. Translating gives CASSRQGVSEQFF.

This sequence joins TRBV19 and TRBJ1-4; TRBD1 aligns across 10 bases. The CDR3 sequence is 16 residues long. Germline V CDR1 and CDR2: LNHDA, SQIVND (reference sequence). J was trimmed by 2 bases and V by 5 bases; bases with no gene match: 5. This CDR3 is CASSEDRGTTNEKLFF. CDR3 coding DNA: TGTGCCAGTAGTGAGGACAGGGGGACGACTAATGAAAAACTGTTTTTT. Filled out from reference TRBV19 and TRBJ1-4, the complete variable domain reads DGGITQSPKYLFRKEGQNVTLSCEQNLNHDAMYWYRQDPGQGLRLIYYSQIVNDFQKGDIAEGYSVSREKKESFPLTVTSAQKNPTAFYLCASSEDRGTTNEKLFFGSGTQLSVL.

The chain links TRBV6-5 to TRBJ2-2, with a tentative D call TRBD2 (5 bases). Germline lookup yields CDR1 MNHEY and CDR2 SVGAGI. This CDR3 has 13 amino acids. Trimming left V 8 bases short and J 7 bases short, with 14 bases between. The CDR3 is CASGSDLNGELFF. The CDR3 DNA sequence: TGTGCCAGCGGTAGCGACCTAAACGGGGAGCTGTTTTTT.

This chain joins TRBV6-1 and TRBJ2-7; possible D gene TRBD1, 6 bases. V was trimmed by 5 bases and J by 2 bases, leaving 13 bases between them. Germline values: CDR1 MNHNS, CDR2 SASEGT. CDR3 length: 14 amino acids. As DNA, the CDR3 is TGTGCCAGCAGTTTAAACCAGGGGACCTACGAGCAGTACTTC. Protein product: CASSLNQGTYEQYF.

The J gene is TRBJ2-1, the V gene TRBV21-1; the D segment call TRBD2 is taken from the table without a DNA check. TRBV21-1 is deemed a pseudogene. The CDR3 sequence is 18 residues long. CDR3 in amino acids: CASSPRTTSRIPNNEQFF. The CDR3 DNA reads TGTGCCAGCAGCCCGCGAACGACTAGCCGGATCCCGAACAATGAGCAGTTCTTC.

In the case of this clone: Different DNA sequences within this sample yield the same CDR3. The rearrangement uses TRBV5-1 and TRBJ1-4; D is unclear. V was shortened by 0 bases and J by 7 bases, with 13 bases between the two germline ends. Germline V gene lookup returns CDR1 SGHRS and CDR2 YFSETQ. The CDR3 runs to 15 residues. The CDR3 reads CASSLDGRGGEKLFF. The CDR3 DNA follows: TGCGCCAGCAGCTTGGACGGCAGAGGTGGTGAAAAACTGTTTTTT. The variable domain in full, completed from reference TRBV5-1 and TRBJ1-4, reads KAGVTQTPRYLIKTRGQQVTLSCSPISGHRSVSWYQQTPGQGLQFLFEYFSETQRNKGNFPGRFSGRQFSNSRSEMNVSTLELGDSALYLCASSLDGRGGEKLFFGSGTQLSVL.

The rearrangement uses TRBV28 and TRBJ1-1; TRBD1 might be the D (5 bases). The CDR3 is 14 residues long. CDR1 MDHEN and CDR2 SYDVKM come from the germline V gene. The V and J ends lost 2 bases and 0 bases respectively, with 7 bases between them. The CDR3 sequence: CASSLETVNTEAFF. DNA for the CDR3: TGTGCCAGCAGTTTAGAGACAGTGAACACTGAAGCTTTCTTT. The full variable domain, its missing parts supplied by reference TRBV28 and TRBJ1-1, is DVKVTQSSRYLVKRTGEKVFLECVQDMDHENMFWYRQDPGLGLRLIYFSYDVKMKEKGDIPEGYSVSREKKERFSLILESASTNQTSMYLCASSLETVNTEAFFGQGTRLTVV.